These 29 T cell receptor beta chains originate from one sample sequenced in a study of shared clonotypes between healthy human individuals. Profiled with immunoSEQ multiplex PCR; TCRdb holds only in-frame clones, not every one. The data hold about 1.5 million clones, with roughly 98% observed a single time. What was sequenced was naive CD4+ T cells sorted from blood. The subset: CD45RA+ positively selected. These receptors were collected from a man aged 30-40 years in good health.

The rearrangement joins TRBV4-3 to TRBJ1-1, with D tentatively TRBD1 (6 bases). The germline V gene encodes CDR1 LGHNA and CDR2 YSLEER. V lost 1 base, J lost 4 bases, and 13 bases lay in between. The CDR3 length is 15 residues. CDR3 protein: CASSQAYRVGTEAFF. CDR3 DNA: TGCGCCAGCAGCCAAGCCTACAGGGTTGGCACTGAAGCTTTCTTT.

The V gene is TRBV19, the J gene TRBJ1-1; the D gene is possibly TRBD1 (5 bases). The CDR3 is made up of 15 amino acids. V lost 0 bases and J lost 4, with 12 bases in between. Germline V gene lookup returns CDR1 LNHDA and CDR2 SQIVND (reference sequence). Here the CDR3 reads CASSIEKGRSTEAFF. CDR3 bases: TGTGCCAGTAGTATAGAAAAGGGGAGAAGCACTGAAGCTTTCTTT. Full variable domain (remainder filled in from reference TRBV19 and TRBJ1-1): DGGITQSPKYLFRKEGQNVTLSCEQNLNHDAMYWYRQDPGQGLRLIYYSQIVNDFQKGDIAEGYSVSREKKESFPLTVTSAQKNPTAFYLCASSIEKGRSTEAFFGQGTRLTVV.

In regard to this clone: Other DNA sequences of this sample code for an identical CDR3. The genes are TRBV7-3 and TRBJ2-6; no clear D gene. This CDR3 is 14 amino acids long. Germline V gene data show CDR1 as SGHTA and CDR2 as FQGTGA. Trimming took 4 bases from V and 4 from J, leaving 8 bases between them. The CDR3 protein is CASSSSSGANVLTF. The CDR3 DNA follows: TGTGCCAGCAGCTCGTCGTCCGGGGCCAACGTCCTGACTTTC.

This chain links TRBV5-6 with TRBJ2-1; 10 nucleotides align to TRBD1. The CDR3 is 15 amino acids. Germline-derived CDR1 and CDR2 are SGHDT and YYEEEE. Trimming removed 4 bases from V and 3 bases from J; junction bases left unmatched: 4. The CDR3 loop is CASSTGTGVYNEQFF. The CDR3 DNA reads TGTGCCAGCAGCACCGGGACAGGGGTCTACAATGAGCAGTTCTTC. The whole variable domain, filled in from reference TRBV5-6 and TRBJ2-1, reads DAGVTQSPTHLIKTRGQQVTLRCSPKSGHDTVSWYQQALGQGPQFIFQYYEEEERQRGNFPDRFSGHQFPNYSSELNVNALLLGDSALYLCASSTGTGVYNEQFFGPGTRLTVL.

This chain joins TRBV27 and TRBJ1-3; D not certain. V shed 5 bases and J shed 3 bases, with 11 bases lying between them. The CDR3 loop spans 14 amino acids. Per the germline V gene, CDR1 is MNHEY and CDR2 is SMNVEV (reference sequence). CDR3 nucleotide sequence: TGTGCCAGCAGTCCCACAATGCGTGGAAACACCATATATTTT. It yields the protein CASSPTMRGNTIYF.

The rearrangement links TRBV19 to TRBJ2-4; D gene uncertain. The germline V and J ends were trimmed by 3 bases and 3 bases, with 12 bases remaining between them. Germline V lookup: CDR1 LNHDA, CDR2 SQIVND (reference sequence). This CDR3 spans 15 amino acids. CDR3 bases: TGTGCCAGTAGTATCCGGCTTTCTGGCAAAAACATTCAGTACTTC. Protein: CASSIRLSGKNIQYF.

The chain uses TRBV5-1 and TRBJ2-7; tentative D call: TRBD1 (6 bases). Germline loops: CDR1 SGHRS, CDR2 YFSETQ. Trimming took 3 bases from V and 5 from J, leaving 9 bases between them. This CDR3 spans 12 amino acids. The CDR3 spells CASSWDKNEQYF. DNA of the CDR3: TGCGCCAGCAGCTGGGACAAAAACGAGCAGTACTTC.

V is TRBV28 and J is TRBJ1-2; D not resolved. Germline V lookup: CDR1 MDHEN, CDR2 SYDVKM. V was clipped by 2 bases and J by 6 bases, with 4 bases between them. The CDR3 extends over 11 amino acids. The CDR3 sequence is CASSLPDGYTF. The CDR3 nucleotides are TGTGCCAGCAGTTTACCCGATGGCTACACCTTC.

The J gene is TRBJ1-1, the V gene TRBV14; D is uncertain. The CDR3 runs 14 residues. The germline V and J ends were trimmed by 4 bases and 11 bases, with 20 bases remaining between them. Germline V lookup: CDR1 SGHDN, CDR2 FVKESK. In nucleotides, the CDR3 is TGTGCCAGCAGCCCCCCAGGACGCCCAGGACGCGCTTTCTTT. Amino acid sequence: CASSPPGRPGRAFF.

The J gene is TRBJ2-1, the V gene TRBV18; unclear D gene. CDR3 size: 15 residues. Looked up from germline, CDR1 is KGHSH and CDR2 is LQKENI. V gave up 0 bases and J gave up 4 bases, with 10 bases separating them. This chain's CDR3 is CASSPPATLYNEQFF. CDR3 nucleotide sequence: TGTGCCAGCTCACCACCGGCGACTTTGTACAATGAGCAGTTCTTC.

The rearrangement joins TRBV2 to TRBJ2-1; D remains unclear. The CDR3 contains 13 residues. V gave up 10 bases and J gave up 0 bases, with 10 bases separating them. From germline, CDR1 is SNHLY and CDR2 FYNNEI. CDR3 coding DNA: TGTGCCAACGCTAAGAGCTCCTACAATGAGCAGTTCTTC. It translates to CANAKSSYNEQFF.

This clone was counted once. The chain uses TRBV9 and TRBJ1-4; D might be TRBD1 (5 bases). Trimming stripped 2 bases from V and 6 bases from J, with 11 bases between. The CDR3 has 14 residues. Germline CDR1 SGDLS, CDR2 YYNGEE. The CDR3: CASSVGGLYEKLFF. The CDR3 nucleotides are TGTGCCAGCAGCGTCGGGGGTCTATATGAAAAACTGTTTTTT.

On this clone itself: Other DNA sequences in this sample translate to the same CDR3. The V and J genes are TRBV19 and TRBJ2-5; no definite D call. The CDR3 spans 12 residues. The V end lost 2 bases, the J end lost 0 bases, and 1 base lay between the germline ends. CDR1 is LNHDA and CDR2 is SQIVND in the germline V gene (reference sequence). This CDR3 reads CASSINQETQYF. The CDR3 coding sequence is TGTGCCAGTAGTATAAACCAAGAGACCCAGTACTTC.

V gene TRBV19 combines with J gene TRBJ1-1, with D maybe TRBD1 (6 bases). The germline CDR1 and CDR2 sequences are LNHDA and SQIVND (reference sequence). The CDR3 covers 16 residues. The V end lost 6 bases, the J end lost 1 base, and 18 bases lay between the germline ends. CDR3 amino acids: CASSGLHGQRNTEAFF. CDR3 nucleotide sequence: TGTGCCAGTAGCGGCCTCCACGGACAGCGGAACACTGAAGCTTTCTTT.

The chain couples TRBV15 to TRBJ2-7; TRBD2 matches at 11 bases. Looked up from germline, CDR1 is LNHNV and CDR2 is YYDKDF (reference sequence). CDR3 size: 18 residues. With V trimmed by 4 bases and J by 2 bases, 13 bases remained unmatched. The CDR3 DNA follows: TGTGCCACCAGCACAGATCGCCTGACTAGCGGGAAGGCCTACGAGCAGTACTTC. It specifies CATSTDRLTSGKAYEQYF.

The J gene is TRBJ2-1, the V gene TRBV29-1; 16 positions match TRBD2. V was pared by 4 bases and J by 12 bases, with 9 bases of the junction left unmatched. The CDR3 spans 15 residues. In germline, CDR1 is SQVTM, CDR2 ANQGSEA. CDR3 residues: CSVVEGTSGRAGQFF. The CDR3 DNA sequence: TGCAGCGTTGTGGAAGGGACTAGCGGGAGGGCCGGGCAGTTCTTC.

This clone was seen just once. V is TRBV27 and J is TRBJ1-5; tentative D call: TRBD1 (5 bases). In germline, CDR1 is MNHEY, CDR2 SMNVEV (reference sequence). Deletions cut 0 bases from V and 3 bases from J, with 9 bases between. The CDR3 extends over 15 amino acids. The DNA for the CDR3 is TGTGCCAGCAGTTTATCTCGGGGGTTCAATCAGCCCCAGCATTTT. Translation: CASSLSRGFNQPQHF.

The V gene is TRBV10-1, the J gene TRBJ2-3; D is possibly TRBD2 (6 bases). V gave up 5 bases and J gave up 4 bases, with 16 bases separating them. CDR3 length: 15 residues. CDR1 and CDR2 from the germline V gene are WNHNN and SYGVQD (reference sequence). CDR3 nucleotide sequence: TGCGCCAGCAGTTTTACGGAGGGGTTGGCAGATACGCAGTATTTT. It codes for CASSFTEGLADTQYF.

The V and J genes are TRBV5-8 and TRBJ1-2, with TRBD1 identical over 8 bases. This CDR3 spans 15 amino acids. From germline, CDR1 is SGHTS and CDR2 YDEGEE. V trimming: 0 bases; J trimming: 1 base; junction bases outside the gene matches: 2. For the CDR3, the DNA is TGTGCCAGCAGCTTGGGAGACAGGGGTAACTATGGCTACACCTTC. It specifies CASSLGDRGNYGYTF.

The V call is TRBV27, the J call TRBJ1-1; D might be TRBD1 (5 bases). Trimming shortened V by 7 bases and J by 5 bases, and 20 bases separated the two germline ends. The CDR3 consists of 15 residues. From germline, CDR1 is MNHEY and CDR2 SMNVEV (reference sequence). CDR3 nucleotide sequence: TGTGCCAGCACCCCTCCGGGGCGAGGGGATACTGAAGCTTTCTTT. Translated, it gives CASTPPGRGDTEAFF.

The chain is built from TRBV7-9 and TRBJ1-4; D is ambiguous. The V and J ends lost 5 bases and 8 bases respectively, with 12 bases between them. The length of the CDR3 is 13 residues. Germline CDR1 and CDR2: SEHNR and FQNEAQ (reference sequence). Written as DNA, the CDR3 is TGTGCCAGCAGCGCAGGACTCTTAGAAAAACTGTTTTTT. The encoded protein is CASSAGLLEKLFF.

The rearrangement joins TRBV6-5 to TRBJ1-1; D perhaps matches TRBD1 (6 bases). Germline V gene sequence: CDR1 MNHEY, CDR2 SVGAGI. Trimming took off 0 bases at V and 11 bases at J, with 16 bases between the two ends. CDR3 length: 14 residues. CDR3: CASSYSNGGKWAFF. The CDR3 region has the DNA TGTGCCAGCAGTTACTCGAACGGGGGCAAGTGGGCTTTCTTT.

The chain links TRBV4-3 to TRBJ2-3; TRBD2 matches at 15 bases. Trimming at V came to 4 bases and at J to 10 bases, leaving 15 bases not matched to a gene. There are 18 residues in the CDR3. Germline V CDR1 and CDR2: LGHNA, YSLEER. CDR3 in amino acids: CASSPVAPGLAGGEAQYF. CDR3 DNA sequence: TGCGCCAGCAGCCCAGTTGCTCCGGGACTAGCGGGAGGCGAGGCGCAGTATTTT.

J is TRBJ1-3 and V is TRBV29-1; weak D call: TRBD1 (6 bases). Germline lookup yields CDR1 SQVTM and CDR2 ANQGSEA. The CDR3 is 12 residues long. Trimming took off 6 bases at V and 4 bases at J, with 10 bases between the two ends. The CDR3 DNA reads TGCAGCGTAACAGGGTTCGGAAACACCATATATTTT. Its protein product is CSVTGFGNTIYF.

The chain couples TRBV6-1 to TRBJ1-1; D call uncertain. The germline CDR1 and CDR2 sequences are MNHNS and SASEGT. The germline V and J ends were trimmed by 4 bases and 0 bases, with 15 bases remaining between them. The CDR3 extends over 16 amino acids. CDR3 nucleotide sequence: TGTGCCAGCAGTGCACTAGGCCAAGGGATGAACACTGAAGCTTTCTTT. Protein sequence: CASSALGQGMNTEAFF.

DNA of the CDR3: TGTGCCAGCAGACCCTACCGGGGGCGGGACTCCTACGAGCAGTACTTC. As protein: CASRPYRGRDSYEQYF. This chain uses TRBV28 with TRBJ2-7; D is possibly TRBD1 or TRBD2 (6 bases each). The germline V gene has CDR1 MDHEN and CDR2 SYDVKM. Trimming took 6 bases from V and 0 from J, leaving 18 bases between them. The CDR3 has 16 residues.

The genes are TRBV6-5 and TRBJ2-7; 13 nucleotides align to TRBD2. The CDR3 has 15 amino acids. CDR1 MNHEY and CDR2 SVGAGI come from the germline V gene. Germline trimming cut 6 bases from V and 7 bases from J; bases unmatched to any gene: 9. CDR3 bases: TGTGCCAGCAGACCTACTAGCGGGAGGGCACCTGAGCAGTACTTC. Translating gives CASRPTSGRAPEQYF.

The chain uses TRBV11-2 and TRBJ2-2; 12 bases align to TRBD2. V gave up 4 bases and J gave up 7 bases; unmatched junction bases: 7. Germline assignment: CDR1 SGHAT and CDR2 FQNNGV. This CDR3 is built from 16 residues. CDR3 nucleotides: TGTGCCAGCAGCTCACGACTAGCGGGAGCCCTCGGGGAGCTGTTTTTT. It encodes CASSSRLAGALGELFF.

The chain couples TRBV29-1 to TRBJ2-1; TRBD1 matches 8 bases. This CDR3 spans 14 amino acids. Germline CDR1 is SQVTM and CDR2 is ANQGSEA. With V trimmed by 7 bases and J by 1 base, 6 bases remained unmatched. CDR3 coding DNA: TGCAGCGCAGGGGGCTGGGGGTCCTACAATGAGCAGTTCTTC. Translating it yields CSAGGWGSYNEQFF.